This TCR beta chain originates from a study of blood T cell repertoires in COVID-19. Libraries were prepared by immunoSEQ multiplex PCR; TCRdb keeps only in-frame clonotypes and omits some of them. The data show under 200,000 clones, about 80% seen once. Enrolled through a virtual design, the participants were between 18 and 89 years of age and came from about two dozen US areas. Donors of Cohort 3 who recovered were those that had two negative PCRs, clearance, or symptom resolution. This clone was counted a few times. V lost 5 bases and J lost 7; bases outside the gene matches: 9. The CDR3 contains 15 residues. Germline V lookup: CDR1 SGHTA, CDR2 FQGNSA.

The V and J genes are TRBV7-2 and TRBJ2-5; 11 nucleotides match TRBD2. The source of this sequence is a woman aged 60 to 75 who had recovered from COVID-19. Sequenced sample: PBMCs or T cells enriched from blood (not recorded which). The CDR3 loop is CASSKSTSGGVTQYF. CDR3 sequence (DNA): TGTGCCAGCAGCAAATCAACTAGCGGGGGAGTGACCCAGTACTTC.